This TCR beta chain was identified in a study of blood T cells in healthy people across ages. Study overall: About one barcoded beta molecule per two T cells was the capture yield of template switching. Study-wide results and caveats: Because donor CMV status was unknown, expanded clonotype changes were possibly confounded. Long-lived donors had more naive CD4+ cells and higher diversity than aged donors. The study found TCR beta diversity correlated strongly with naive T cell percentage.

In germline, CDR1 is SGHDT, CDR2 YYEEEE. The CDR3 has 14 amino acids. V was pared by 2 bases and J by 6 bases, with 14 bases between. To note about this clonotype: Its antigen remains unidentified.

Next came a second PCR, run for roughly 6 to 11 cycles, which used a sample-barcoded 5' primer along with a J-beta primer mix. TCRdb re-called the 5' RACE reads through MiXCR, storing one row per CDR3 protein. The profile shows hundreds of thousands of distinct CDR3 sequences, approximately 52% of them singletons. Sample: blood. This sequence joins TRBV5-6 and TRBJ2-5; D is unresolved. The source of this sequence is a woman at least 80 years old in good health. The CDR3 region has the DNA TGTGCCAGCAGCTTTTGGGGAACCGTCCAGACCCAGTACTTC. Residues: CASSFWGTVQTQYF.